This paragraph reports one T cell receptor (beta chain). The antigen is not known. Sampled while nominally healthy, donors likely had unrecorded immune exposures. The CDR3 extends over 15 amino acids. J was trimmed by 11 bases and V by 7 bases; bases with no gene match: 15. Per germline, CDR1 SGHAT and CDR2 FQDESV (reference sequence). PCR primers comprised 60 Vbeta and 13 Jbeta primers. TCRdb's copy holds only in-frame clones and misses some; the assay was immunoSEQ multiplex PCR. The sample records approximately 150,000 clones, over 70% being singletons. The entry originates in a study of cytomegalovirus exposure and HLA in healthy donors. General study results and limits: An Asian-associated ancestry cluster reportedly showed fewer N-insertions than the roughly 670-donor mean in a later analysis. TCR beta chain V- and J-gene trimming was linked, in a later analysis, to a missense variant in DCLRE1C.

The genes are TRBV11-1 and TRBJ2-3; 10 bases line up with TRBD2. Sequences were obtained from PBMCs. The sequence derives from a man aged 45 to 65 in good health and CMV-seropositive. CDR3: CASTPGSGRAEGQYF. CDR3 sequence (DNA): TGTGCCAGCACCCCCGGGAGCGGGAGGGCCGAGGGGCAGTATTTT.